This T cell receptor (beta chain) derives from a study of beta chain features in type 1 diabetes. Whole-study results and caveats: Shorter TCRB CDR3s, moderately but significantly so, marked every one of the four CD4+ subsets in Type 1 diabetes patients. The study notes PCR might favor shorter templates equally in patients and controls.

Sorting that relied on CD45RO/CCR7/CD25/CD127/CD95/CD27 yielded CD4+ naive, central memory, regulatory and stem cell-like memory cells. To note about this clone: Its target is not known.

Since all of the isolated RNA was reverse transcribed, expressed TCRB transcripts were what got sequenced. Sequencing used immunoSEQ multiplex PCR; TCRdb keeps in-frame clones, though not all of them. Among fewer than 350,000 clones listed, 8% were seen once. The V end was cut by 8 bases, the J end by 5 bases, with 12 bases between. CDR1 is SQVTM, CDR2 ANQGSEA, per germline. The CDR3 has 11 residues. The gene calls are TRBV29-1 and TRBJ2-5; tentatively, D is TRBD1 (5 bases). Sequencing used central memory CD4+ T cells from blood. The receptor was isolated from a woman between 18 and 30 years old in good health. Written as DNA, the CDR3 is TGCAGCCTCCTCGACAGCGAGACCCAGTACTTC. Translated, it gives CSLLDSETQYF.